Listed here are 28 T cell receptor beta chains from one sample, sequenced in a study of identical twins. MiXCR, applied by TCRdb to the 5' RACE reads, yields one record per CDR3 protein. Found here are a few hundred thousand distinct CDR3 sequences, roughly an eighth of them singletons; the top ten hold about 4.1%. Another study also made use of these data, one on yellow fever vaccine responses in identical twins.

Sequences were obtained from memory (CD45RO+) T cells sorted from blood. These receptor sequences come from a woman between 18 and 29 years old in good health.

In DNA, the CDR3 is TGCAGTGCTAGAGAGGCTCTCAAAGGGAACACCGGGGAGCTGTTTTTT. Translated: CSAREALKGNTGELFF. This rearrangement joins TRBV20-1 to TRBJ2-2, with no clear D. In germline, CDR1 is DFQATT, CDR2 SNEGSKA (reference sequence). V was pared by 0 bases and J by 1 base, with 12 bases between. This CDR3 is built from 16 residues.

This clonotype has a count of ten or more. The chain combines TRBV4-3 with TRBJ1-1; 7 bases are shared with TRBD1. The CDR3 has 15 residues. With 0 bases clipped from V and 6 bases from J, the junction kept 7 bases outside the gene matches. CDR1 is LGHNA, CDR2 YSLEER, per germline. In nucleotides, the CDR3 is TGCGCCAGCAGCCAAGATATGACAGGGTTGTCTGAAGCTTTCTTT. Protein: CASSQDMTGLSEAFF.

This clonotype was seen more than once but under ten times. CDR3 bases: TGTGCCAGCAGTGAAGGACAGGGTATCTTCGCCGAGCAGTACTTC. It translates to CASSEGQGIFAEQYF. The gene calls are TRBV2 and TRBJ2-7, with 7 bases identical to TRBD1. Germline CDR1 and CDR2: SNHLY and FYNNEI. This CDR3 is built from 15 residues. The V gene end was trimmed by 1 base and the J gene end by 6 bases; junction bases not matched to a gene: 9.

This clonotype has ten or more counts. The chain employs TRBV5-1 and TRBJ2-3; 8 bases match TRBD1. This CDR3 has 17 residues. V trimming: 4 bases; J trimming: 0 bases; junction bases outside the gene matches: 10. Per the germline V gene, CDR1 is SGHRS and CDR2 is YFSETQ. CDR3 nucleotides: TGCGCCAGCAGCCTGAGCCCGGGACAGGCTAGCACAGATACGCAGTATTTT. This gives the protein CASSLSPGQASTDTQYF.

This clonotype has only a few counts. The CDR3 protein is CASSLRLAKNTGELFF. Here the CDR3 DNA reads TGTGCCAGCAGTTTAAGGCTAGCGAAGAACACCGGGGAGCTGTTTTTT. The genes are TRBV12-3 or TRBV12-4 and TRBJ2-2, with D perhaps matching TRBD2 (6 bases). This CDR3 region has 16 residues. V dropped 2 bases and J dropped 1 base, with 11 bases sitting between them.

In its sample, this clonotype was seen many times. The chain combines TRBV7-2 with TRBJ2-7, with D maybe TRBD2 (6 bases). The germline CDR1 and CDR2 sequences are SGHTA and FQGNSA. With 3 bases removed from V and 3 bases from J, the gap between germline ends came to 12 bases. This CDR3 has 14 amino acids. CDR3 loop: CASSFSGVSYEQYF. CDR3 DNA: TGTGCCAGCAGCTTTTCGGGAGTGAGCTACGAGCAGTACTTC.

This clonotype turned up a few times. The gene calls are TRBV5-1 and TRBJ2-5, with D hard to call. Trimming removed 0 bases at V and 4 bases at J, with 10 bases between. CDR3 length: 14 residues. In germline, CDR1 is SGHRS, CDR2 YFSETQ. CDR3 sequence reads: CASSLVSVGETQYF. DNA of the CDR3: TGCGCCAGCAGCTTGGTCAGCGTTGGAGAGACCCAGTACTTC.

This clonotype was detected a few times. V and J are TRBV24-1 and TRBJ2-3, with TRBD1 matching over 8 bases. J was trimmed by 3 bases and V by 3 bases; bases with no gene match: 7. CDR1 is KGHDR, CDR2 SFDVKD, per germline. The CDR3 contains 16 residues. The CDR3 region has the DNA TGTGCCACCAGTGATGATATCAGGGGGCAAACAGATACGCAGTATTTT. It codes for CATSDDIRGQTDTQYF.

The chain has TRBV7-2 and TRBJ2-1; 13 bases agree with TRBD2. J lost 10 bases, V lost 7 bases, and 16 bases had no gene match. The CDR3 loop spans 17 amino acids. Germline-derived CDR1 and CDR2 are SGHTA and FQGNSA. The CDR3 nucleotides read TGTGCCAGCACCTCAACCGCGCCGGGACTAGCGGGGAGCGAGCAGTTCTTC. Amino acids: CASTSTAPGLAGSEQFF.

This clonotype showed up many times. The chain has TRBV12-3 or TRBV12-4 and TRBJ2-7; D may be TRBD1 or TRBD2 (5 bases each). This CDR3 contains 14 residues. V gave up 5 bases and J gave up 3 bases, with 14 bases separating them. Written as DNA, the CDR3 is TGTGCCAGCAGTCCACGGGACGGAGGCTACGAGCAGTACTTC. It encodes CASSPRDGGYEQYF.

The chain joins TRBV4-2 to TRBJ2-1, with TRBD2 identical over 7 bases. V shed 1 base and J 5 bases; nucleotides not matched to a gene: 5. This CDR3 has 15 amino acids. CDR1 LGHNA and CDR2 YNFKEQ come from the germline V gene. The CDR3 nucleotides are TGTGCCAGCAGCCAAGGGTTGGCGGGAGACAATGAGCAGTTCTTC. This encodes CASSQGLAGDNEQFF.

This clonotype was counted between two and nine times. The V call is TRBV12-3 or TRBV12-4, the J call TRBJ2-7, with D uncertain. CDR3 length: 13 amino acids. The V gene lost 4 bases and the J gene lost 4 bases, with 11 bases spanning the gap. CDR3: CASSSITDYEQYF. CDR3 in DNA: TGTGCCAGCAGTTCGATAACAGATTACGAGCAGTACTTC.

The gene calls are TRBV20-1 and TRBJ2-1; the match to TRBD2 covers 12 bases. Germline lookup yields CDR1 DFQATT and CDR2 SNEGSKA (reference sequence). The CDR3 spans 15 residues. Written as DNA, the CDR3 is TGCAGCGCGACTAGCGGGAGAATCACCTACAATGAGCAGTTCTTC. It is translated as CSATSGRITYNEQFF.

The V gene is TRBV7-9, the J gene TRBJ2-7; tentatively, D is TRBD1 (6 bases). The CDR3 is made up of 15 amino acids. Germline V gene lookup returns CDR1 SEHNR and CDR2 FQNEAQ (reference sequence). V lost 2 bases and J lost 7, with 18 bases in between. The CDR3 bases are TGTGCCAGCAGCTTAAGTGGGTCAGGGGCTGGTGAGCAGTACTTC. Translation: CASSLSGSGAGEQYF.

CDR3 in amino acids: CASSYLLAETSYNEQFF. The CDR3 nucleotides are TGTGCCAGCAGTTACTTACTAGCGGAGACCTCCTACAATGAGCAGTTCTTC. The chain recombines TRBV6-5 with TRBJ2-1; 8 nucleotides line up with TRBD2. The CDR3 loop spans 17 amino acids. Germline V gene data show CDR1 as MNHEY and CDR2 as SVGAGI. With V trimmed by 1 base and J by 0 bases, 5 bases remained unmatched.

This clonotype was seen at least ten times. This chain uses TRBV7-9 with TRBJ2-7; weak D call: TRBD1 (6 bases). CDR1 and CDR2 (germline): SEHNR, FQNEAQ (reference sequence). Trimming removed 6 bases at V and 4 bases at J, with 10 bases between. The CDR3 is 12 amino acids. CDR3 in DNA: TGTGCCAGCAGTCTTACAGGGTACGAGCAGTACTTC. Its translation is CASSLTGYEQYF.

This clonotype has just a few counts. V is TRBV5-1 and J is TRBJ2-1; TRBD2 aligns across 13 bases. CDR1 SGHRS and CDR2 YFSETQ come from the germline V gene. The CDR3 is 15 residues long. Trimming at V came to 4 bases and at J to 5 bases, leaving 3 bases not matched to a gene. The CDR3 loop reads CASSRTSGRDNEQFF. CDR3 nucleotides: TGCGCCAGCAGCCGGACTAGCGGGAGAGACAATGAGCAGTTCTTC.

This clonotype was counted only a few times. V usage is TRBV5-5 and J usage is TRBJ2-3; D ambiguous. Between the trimmed V and J ends, which lost 0 bases and 2 bases, there was a span of 10 bases. This CDR3 contains 15 residues. Germline V gene data show CDR1 as SGHKS and CDR2 as YYEKEE (reference sequence). CDR3 region: CASSLGGFSTDTQYF. CDR3 nucleotide sequence: TGTGCCAGCAGCTTGGGCGGCTTTTCCACAGATACGCAGTATTTT.

There are many counts of this clonotype. The chain couples TRBV29-1 to TRBJ2-3; D gene ambiguous. This CDR3 is built from 12 residues. The germline gives CDR1 SQVTM, CDR2 ANQGSEA. Trimming pared 4 bases from V and 5 bases from J, leaving 10 bases between. CDR3 protein: CSVGSGEDTQYF. In DNA, the CDR3 is TGCAGCGTTGGTTCTGGGGAAGATACGCAGTATTTT.

V gene TRBV29-1 combines with J gene TRBJ2-2; D gene unclear. CDR3 length equals 11 residues. Trimming cost V 6 bases and J 7 bases, with 9 bases left between them. Germline V CDR1 and CDR2: SQVTM, ANQGSEA. The CDR3 DNA reads as TGCAGCGTAAAACTACACGGGGAGCTGTTTTTT. Residues: CSVKLHGELFF.

This clonotype was counted a few times. V usage is TRBV27 and J usage is TRBJ2-1; 13 nucleotides agree with TRBD2. The CDR3 extends over 16 amino acids. Trimming at V came to 6 bases and at J to 5 bases, leaving 7 bases not matched to a gene. Germline V gene data show CDR1 as MNHEY and CDR2 as SMNVEV (reference sequence). The DNA for the CDR3 is TGTGCCAGCAGACTACTAGCGGGAGGGCCAGACAATGAGCAGTTCTTC. Its protein is CASRLLAGGPDNEQFF.

This clonotype was seen only a few times. This chain connects TRBV20-1 to TRBJ2-5; maybe TRBD2 (6 bases). Looked up from germline, CDR1 is DFQATT and CDR2 is SNEGSKA (reference sequence). The CDR3 runs to 16 residues. V was shortened by 5 bases and J by 5 bases, with 24 bases between the two germline ends. CDR3 protein: CSAPKQGGVNVETQYF. The CDR3 nucleotides read TGCAGTGCTCCTAAACAAGGCGGGGTTAACGTGGAGACCCAGTACTTC.

This clonotype was detected ten times or more. The chain is built from TRBV7-2 and TRBJ1-5; no reliable D call. V was clipped by 1 base and J by 6 bases, with 7 bases between them. CDR3 length equals 13 residues. The V gene's germline CDR1 is SGHTA and CDR2 FQGNSA. The CDR3 sequence: CASSLEELQPQHF. The CDR3 coding sequence is TGTGCCAGCAGCTTAGAAGAGCTTCAGCCCCAGCATTTT.

The chain links TRBV5-4 to TRBJ2-4; 7 nucleotides line up with TRBD1. Germline assignment: CDR1 SGHNT and CDR2 YYREEE (reference sequence). Losses at the gene ends were 6 bases for V and 6 bases for J; bases not matched to a gene: 15. This CDR3 region has 16 residues. The CDR3 reads CASTKPPRQGLNIQYF. The CDR3, as DNA: TGTGCCAGCACCAAACCCCCCCGACAGGGCTTAAACATTCAGTACTTC.

The rearrangement joins TRBV6-1 to TRBJ2-5; 10 bases line up with TRBD2. Germline CDR1 reads MNHNS; CDR2 reads SASEGT. The CDR3 is 19 residues long. Trimming removed 7 bases from V and 2 bases from J; junction bases left unmatched: 19. CDR3 DNA sequence: TGTGCCAGCACGTACCGAACAAGCGGACTAGCGGAACTTCAAGAGACCCAGTACTTC. This translates into CASTYRTSGLAELQETQYF.

This chain connects TRBV3-1 to TRBJ2-3, with D perhaps matching TRBD2 (5 bases). CDR3 length: 13 residues. V was pared by 3 bases and J by 4 bases, with 8 bases between. The germline V gene encodes CDR1 LGHDT and CDR2 YNNKEL (reference sequence). The CDR3 bases are TGTGCCAGCAGCCACGGGATCGCAGATACGCAGTATTTT. It translates to CASSHGIADTQYF.

This clonotype was counted between two and nine times. DNA of the CDR3: TGTGCCAGCAGCCAGTTGACAGCTACCACAGATACGCAGTATTTT. Amino acids: CASSQLTATTDTQYF. The V call is TRBV5-5, the J call TRBJ2-3; possible D gene TRBD1, 5 bases. Trimming took off 4 bases at V and 2 bases at J, with 14 bases between the two ends. Germline V CDR1 and CDR2: SGHKS, YYEKEE (reference sequence). CDR3 size: 15 residues.

This clonotype was detected ten times or more. V usage is TRBV12-3 or TRBV12-4 and J usage is TRBJ2-7; D unclear. The CDR3 spans 13 residues. V was cut by 6 bases and J by 0 bases, with 9 bases left in between. This CDR3 reads CASSLLTSYEQYF. The CDR3 DNA sequence: TGTGCCAGCAGCCTCCTCACCTCCTACGAGCAGTACTTC.